This T cell receptor (beta chain) originates from a study of shared clonotypes between healthy human individuals. Study-level information: Donor composition was a couple of women and a few men, aged 18 to 49.

Here immunoSEQ multiplex PCR was the method, and the copy in TCRdb shows in-frame clones only, minus some. The sample consists of about 2,500,000 clones, 85% to 95% of them appearing once. The germline gives CDR1 GTSNPN, CDR2 SVGIG (reference sequence). Trimming cost V 1 base and J 13 bases; bases outside gene matches: 9. The CDR3 has 13 amino acids. The source of this sequence is a man younger than 30 in good health. The gene calls are TRBV30 and TRBJ2-4, with 8 positions matching TRBD1. Input material: naive CD4+ T cells sorted from blood. Subset: CD45RA+ positively selected. This chain's CDR3 is CAWSGGQGSRQYF. The CDR3 DNA follows: TGTGCCTGGAGTGGAGGACAGGGATCCCGACAGTACTTC. The whole variable domain, remainder taken from reference TRBV30 and TRBJ2-4, is SQTIHQWPATLVQPVGSPLSLECTVEGTSNPNLYWYRQAAGRGLQLLFYSVGIGQISSEVPQNLSASRPQDRQFILSSKKLLLSDSGFYLCAWSGGQGSRQYFGAGTRLSVL.